Presented here are 27 T cell receptor beta chains from one specimen sequenced in a study of blood T cell repertoires in COVID-19. The repertoire was sequenced with immunoSEQ multiplex PCR; TCRdb's copy has only in-frame clones and lacks some. The data show around 100,000 clones, more than 65% seen once. Specimen: peripheral blood. The source is a man aged 70-80 years with active or convalescent COVID-19.

V is TRBV4-3 and J is TRBJ2-2, with a weak D call TRBD1 (6 bases). Germline V CDR1 and CDR2: LGHNA, YSLEER. V was shortened by 0 bases and J by 0 bases, with 11 bases between the two germline ends. The CDR3 has 17 amino acids. The CDR3 DNA is TGCGCCAGCAGCCAAGATGGGGGCCTAACGAACACCGGGGAGCTGTTTTTT. It yields the protein CASSQDGGLTNTGELFF.

The rearrangement joins TRBV19 to TRBJ1-3; unclear D gene. This CDR3 region has 13 residues. Germline CDR1 is LNHDA and CDR2 is SQIVND (reference sequence). V was pared by 4 bases and J by 4 bases, with 8 bases between. CDR3 amino acids: CASSTGSGNTIYF. CDR3 in DNA: TGTGCCAGTAGTACGGGAAGCGGAAACACCATATATTTT.

This clone was seen a handful of times. The chain uses TRBV19 and TRBJ1-5; 7 bases are a match to TRBD1. The CDR3 extends over 13 amino acids. Unmatched junction bases numbered 7, after V lost 7 bases and J lost 7 bases. From germline, CDR1 is LNHDA and CDR2 SQIVND (reference sequence). The CDR3 spells CASTFRGQQPQHF. The CDR3 region has the DNA TGTGCCAGTACATTTAGGGGGCAGCAGCCCCAGCATTTT. Supplemented by reference TRBV19 and TRBJ1-5, the full variable domain reads DGGITQSPKYLFRKEGQNVTLSCEQNLNHDAMYWYRQDPGQGLRLIYYSQIVNDFQKGDIAEGYSVSREKKESFPLTVTSAQKNPTAFYLCASTFRGQQPQHFGDGTRLSIL.

This chain uses TRBV7-2 with TRBJ1-2; D not resolved. The V gene's germline CDR1 is SGHTA and CDR2 FQGNSA. There are 17 residues in the CDR3. Trimming left V 1 base short and J 5 bases short, with 20 bases between. The CDR3 loop is CASSLEAIGNPLYGYTF. The CDR3 nucleotides read TGTGCCAGCAGCTTAGAGGCGATCGGGAACCCCCTTTATGGCTACACCTTC.

The CDR3 reads CASSRDRSNNEQFF. The CDR3 DNA reads as TGTGCCAGCAGTCGGGACAGATCAAACAATGAGCAGTTCTTC. The gene calls are TRBV6-5 and TRBJ2-1, with 7 bases identical to TRBD1. Germline values: CDR1 MNHEY, CDR2 SVGAGI. J gave up 5 bases and V 5 bases, and 6 bases lay outside the gene matches. CDR3 length: 14 residues.

This chain joins TRBV3-1 (or the pseudogene TRBV3-2) and TRBJ1-2; a weak D match, TRBD1 (6 bases). Per the germline V gene, CDR1 is LGHDT and CDR2 is YNNKEL (reference sequence). V shed 0 bases and J shed 10 bases, with 15 bases lying between them. CDR3 length equals 14 residues. The CDR3 loop reads CASSQEGRQVYYTF. In DNA form, the CDR3 reads TGTGCCAGCAGCCAAGAAGGGAGACAGGTCTACTACACCTTC.

The chain joins TRBV5-6 to TRBJ1-1, with D perhaps TRBD1 (5 bases). The CDR3 is 12 amino acids. Germline V gene data show CDR1 as SGHDT and CDR2 as YYEEEE. Between the trimmed V and J ends, which lost 5 bases and 8 bases, there was a span of 13 bases. CDR3 nucleotides: TGTGCCAGCAGTCCTACGGGGGAAGAAGCTTTCTTT. Its translation: CASSPTGEEAFF. Combining the CDR3 with reference TRBV5-6 and TRBJ1-1 gives the whole variable domain DAGVTQSPTHLIKTRGQQVTLRCSPKSGHDTVSWYQQALGQGPQFIFQYYEEEERQRGNFPDRFSGHQFPNYSSELNVNALLLGDSALYLCASSPTGEEAFFGQGTRLTVV.

This clone occurred many times. The rearrangement links TRBV5-4 to TRBJ2-1; 7 bases line up with TRBD2. The CDR3 runs to 15 residues. The V and J ends lost 6 bases and 5 bases, in that order; junction bases with no gene match: 11. Germline V gene data show CDR1 as SGHNT and CDR2 as YYREEE (reference sequence). This CDR3 reads CASNVAGGVDNEQFF. As DNA, the CDR3 is TGTGCCAGCAACGTAGCGGGTGGGGTGGACAATGAGCAGTTCTTC.

In its sample, this clone ranks as medium-sized (0.01 to 0.1%). The chain links TRBV7-2 to TRBJ1-6, with TRBD1 matching 8 bases. The germline gives CDR1 SGHTA, CDR2 FQGNSA. This CDR3 has 16 amino acids. After removal of 5 bases from V and 10 bases from J, the junction contained 13 bases not matched to a gene. The CDR3 nucleotides are TGTGCCAGCAGCCCGCAGACAGGGGTCGCGGAGTCACCCCTCCACTTT. Protein sequence: CASSPQTGVAESPLHF.

This chain links TRBV7-3 with TRBJ1-1; D is unresolved. V lost 3 bases and J lost 1, with 9 bases in between. This CDR3 has 14 residues. Germline lookup yields CDR1 SGHTA and CDR2 FQGTGA. The chain's CDR3 is CASSLGRENTEAFF. Written as DNA, the CDR3 is TGTGCCAGCAGCTTGGGCAGAGAGAACACTGAAGCTTTCTTT.

V and J are TRBV14 and TRBJ2-3; D gene ambiguous. The CDR3 length is 12 residues. The germline V gene encodes CDR1 SGHDN and CDR2 FVKESK. Trimming removed 5 bases at V and 0 bases at J, with 3 bases between. The chain's CDR3 is CASSTSTDTQYF. CDR3 sequence (DNA): TGTGCCAGCAGCACTAGCACAGATACGCAGTATTTT.

This sequence joins TRBV7-2 and TRBJ1-6; 7 positions match TRBD1. This CDR3 is built from 17 residues. J lost 1 base, V lost 0 bases, and 3 bases had no gene match. Germline V CDR1 and CDR2: SGHTA, FQGNSA. The CDR3 coding sequence is TGTGCCAGCAGCTTAGCGAGACAGGGTTCCTATAATTCACCCCTCCACTTT. This translates into CASSLARQGSYNSPLHF.

This clone appeared many times. The rearrangement joins TRBV18 to TRBJ1-1; 12 bases are shared with TRBD1. This CDR3 comprises 13 residues. Trimming took 8 bases from V and 6 from J; bases not matched to a gene: 4. Per germline, CDR1 KGHSH and CDR2 LQKENI. The CDR3 reads CASQGQGASEAFF. The CDR3 nucleotides read TGTGCCAGCCAGGGACAGGGGGCGTCTGAAGCTTTCTTT.

This clone was recorded only once. The gene calls are TRBV12-3 or TRBV12-4 and TRBJ1-4; no definite D call. The CDR3 spans 12 residues. Trimming took off 3 bases at V and 7 bases at J, with 6 bases between the two ends. The chain's CDR3 is CASSFFGEKLFF. CDR3 bases: TGTGCCAGCAGTTTTTTCGGTGAAAAACTGTTTTTT.

This chain connects TRBV6-2 or TRBV6-3 to TRBJ2-1; TRBD1 aligns across 9 bases. Germline values: CDR1 MNHEY, CDR2 SVGEGT. The CDR3 runs 19 residues. Trimming removed 5 bases from V and 2 bases from J; junction bases left unmatched: 16. In DNA form, the CDR3 reads TGTGCCAGCAGTAGCCGGGACAGGGATCCCTCGTTCGCCTACAATGAGCAGTTCTTC. This gives the protein CASSSRDRDPSFAYNEQFF.

In this sample, this clone turned up a few times. V and J are TRBV28 and TRBJ1-4; the D is unclear. Deletions cut 5 bases from V and 4 bases from J, with 17 bases between. Germline lookup yields CDR1 MDHEN and CDR2 SYDVKM. This CDR3 has 16 residues. The CDR3: CASSIPSRPINEKLFF. The CDR3 region has the DNA TGTGCCAGCAGTATTCCCTCGAGGCCTATTAATGAAAAACTGTTTTTT.

V gene TRBV27 combines with J gene TRBJ2-2, with 7 nucleotides matching TRBD1. The CDR3 runs to 14 residues. Trimming cost V 3 bases and J 6 bases; bases outside gene matches: 4. CDR1 is MNHEY, CDR2 SMNVEV, per germline (reference sequence). CDR3 loop: CASSFTTGAGELFF. CDR3 bases: TGTGCCAGCAGTTTTACCACAGGGGCCGGGGAGCTGTTTTTT.

The chain recombines TRBV14 with TRBJ2-7, with TRBD2 as a possible D gene (7 bases). The germline V gene encodes CDR1 SGHDN and CDR2 FVKESK. Between the trimmed V and J ends, which lost 0 bases and 5 bases, there was a span of 23 bases. This CDR3 contains 18 residues. The CDR3 bases are TGTGCCAGCAGCCAAGATGCAATGGGGGGCGGGAGAGGGGACGAGCAGTACTTC. Translating it yields CASSQDAMGGGRGDEQYF.

This clone appeared a few times. This chain connects TRBV6-2 or TRBV6-3 to TRBJ1-1; 8 nucleotides line up with TRBD1. This CDR3 has 14 residues. V shed 4 bases, J shed 4 bases, and the junction held 5 bases outside the gene matches. CDR1 MNHEY and CDR2 SVGEGT come from the germline V gene. The CDR3 reads CASSLGQVGTEAFF. As DNA, the CDR3 is TGTGCCAGCAGTTTGGGACAGGTTGGCACTGAAGCTTTCTTT.

J is TRBJ1-4 and V is TRBV29-1; 11 bases match TRBD1. The CDR3 length is 14 residues. J lost 7 bases, V lost 3 bases, and 4 bases had no gene match. CDR1 and CDR2 from the germline V gene are SQVTM and ANQGSEA. CDR3 coding DNA: TGCAGCGTTGACCCCGGGACAGGGGGTGAAAAACTGTTTTTT. Translated: CSVDPGTGGEKLFF.

The gene calls are TRBV3-1 (or the pseudogene TRBV3-2) and TRBJ1-2; TRBD1 might be the D (5 bases). The germline CDR1 and CDR2 sequences are LGHDT and YNNKEL (reference sequence). The CDR3 consists of 13 residues. The ends were cut back, 3 bases at V and 8 bases at J, with 13 bases in the middle. The CDR3, as DNA: TGTGCCAGCAGCCAGATGCAGGGCGGCGGCTACACCTTC. It is translated as CASSQMQGGGYTF.

The chain links TRBV30 to TRBJ1-1, with D hard to call. Germline CDR1 and CDR2: GTSNPN and SVGIG (reference sequence). V shed 0 bases and J shed 0 bases, with 8 bases lying between them. The CDR3 loop spans 14 amino acids. CDR3 nucleotide sequence: TGTGCCTGGAGTGTATCAGCGATGAACACTGAAGCTTTCTTT. Its protein is CAWSVSAMNTEAFF. The full variable domain, its missing parts supplied by reference TRBV30 and TRBJ1-1, is SQTIHQWPATLVQPVGSPLSLECTVEGTSNPNLYWYRQAAGRGLQLLFYSVGIGQISSEVPQNLSASRPQDRQFILSSKKLLLSDSGFYLCAWSVSAMNTEAFFGQGTRLTVV.

The chain is built from TRBV7-2 and TRBJ1-1; 7 nucleotides line up with TRBD1. Germline CDR1 and CDR2: SGHTA and FQGNSA. After removal of 1 base from V and 1 base from J, the junction contained 6 bases not matched to a gene. The CDR3 covers 16 residues. The CDR3 is CASSLGGGQANTEAFF. CDR3 bases: TGTGCCAGCAGCTTAGGTGGAGGACAGGCGAACACTGAAGCTTTCTTT.

This clone was observed a handful of times. The chain combines TRBV28 with TRBJ1-2, with TRBD1 matching over 9 bases. CDR3 length: 15 amino acids. Germline trimming cut 8 bases from V and 8 bases from J; bases unmatched to any gene: 15. Per germline, CDR1 MDHEN and CDR2 SYDVKM. The CDR3 reads CASGGTGRSIMGYTF. The CDR3 nucleotides are TGTGCCAGCGGCGGGACAGGGAGGAGTATAATGGGCTACACCTTC.

CDR3 loop: CATRHRGPGEKLFF. DNA for the CDR3: TGTGCCACCCGACACAGGGGGCCGGGTGAAAAACTGTTTTTT. The V call is TRBV24-1, the J call TRBJ1-4; 9 bases line up with TRBD1. Germline CDR1 and CDR2: KGHDR and SFDVKD. V shed 9 bases, J shed 7 bases, and the junction held 8 bases outside the gene matches. This CDR3 has 14 amino acids.

The chain has TRBV15 and TRBJ2-7; D perhaps matches TRBD1 (5 bases). The CDR3 is 15 amino acids. With 0 bases removed from V and 7 bases from J, the gap between germline ends came to 16 bases. Germline V gene lookup returns CDR1 LNHNV and CDR2 YYDKDF (reference sequence). Here the CDR3 reads CATSRDRAIYFEQYF. CDR3 bases: TGTGCCACCAGCAGAGACAGGGCTATCTACTTTGAGCAGTACTTC.

The sample holds a few counts of this clone. The V gene is TRBV4-1, the J gene TRBJ1-6; tentatively, D is TRBD1 (6 bases). V lost 0 bases and J lost 10, with 13 bases in between. The CDR3 totals 15 residues. Germline V gene sequence: CDR1 MGHRA, CDR2 YSYEKL. The CDR3 bases are TGCGCCAGCAGCCAAGAGCAGGACAGAGGCTCACCCCTCCACTTT. Translating gives CASSQEQDRGSPLHF.